The 20 T cell receptor beta chains below come from one sample, sequenced in a study of shared clonotypes between healthy human individuals. The data were produced by immunoSEQ multiplex PCR, yet TCRdb's version contains in-frame clones alone and is incomplete. Here the sample spans fewer than 1.8 million clones, 98% being singletons. The specimen sequenced was naive CD4+ T cells sorted from blood. Subset of the sample: CD45RA+ positively selected. Receptors were obtained from a man aged 25-45 years in good health.

The gene calls are TRBV10-1 and TRBJ2-1; TRBD2 agrees at 10 bases. The germline V gene has CDR1 WNHNN and CDR2 SYGVQD (reference sequence). The trim removed 6 bases at V and 0 bases at J, leaving 14 bases unmatched. The CDR3 is made up of 19 amino acids. The CDR3 nucleotides are TGCGCCAGCAGCGAAATCAGCGGGAGGGCCTTGAGCTCCTACAATGAGCAGTTCTTC. It yields the protein CASSEISGRALSSYNEQFF.

The genes are TRBV27 and TRBJ2-1; 11 nucleotides line up with TRBD2. Germline V CDR1 and CDR2: MNHEY, SMNVEV (reference sequence). J gave up 4 bases and V 4 bases, and 6 bases lay outside the gene matches. This CDR3 comprises 16 residues. CDR3 in DNA: TGTGCCAGCAGTTCGCCATTAGCGGGAGGGTACAATGAGCAGTTCTTC. As protein: CASSSPLAGGYNEQFF.

The sample holds one count of this clone. V gene TRBV27 combines with J gene TRBJ2-1; D gene unclear. With 3 bases removed from V and 3 bases from J, the gap between germline ends came to 6 bases. The CDR3 is made up of 13 amino acids. Per the germline V gene, CDR1 is MNHEY and CDR2 is SMNVEV (reference sequence). CDR3 sequence (DNA): TGTGCCAGCAGTTTGTACGGCTACAATGAGCAGTTCTTC. This translates into CASSLYGYNEQFF.

The gene calls are TRBV19 and TRBJ2-7, with 10 bases aligning to TRBD2. Per germline, CDR1 LNHDA and CDR2 SQIVND (reference sequence). This CDR3 has 19 residues. V lost 9 bases and J lost 0; bases outside the gene matches: 20. CDR3 nucleotides: TGTGCCAGCCTCCCCCCTCGAGCGGGAGGGCCCGGGAGCTCCTACGAGCAGTACTTC. Its translation is CASLPPRAGGPGSSYEQYF.

Comments on this clone: Distinct nucleotide sequences in the sample also encode this CDR3. In DNA form, the CDR3 reads TGTGCCAGCAGTTACTCGGGGACACTAAGCTCCTACGAGCAGTACTTC. Encoded protein: CASSYSGTLSSYEQYF. The chain recombines TRBV6-5 with TRBJ2-7, with a weak D call TRBD1 (6 bases). Trimming shortened V by 0 bases and J by 0 bases, and 12 bases separated the two germline ends. The CDR3 is made up of 16 amino acids. The germline CDR1 and CDR2 sequences are MNHEY and SVGAGI.

The genes are TRBV6-1 and TRBJ1-2; D uncertain. The V gene lost 1 base and the J gene lost 7 bases, with 10 bases spanning the gap. This CDR3 is 13 amino acids long. Germline V gene sequence: CDR1 MNHNS, CDR2 SASEGT. The CDR3 bases are TGTGCCAGCAGTGAAGGACGGTCCAGTGGCTACACCTTC. Its translation: CASSEGRSSGYTF.

As concerns this clone: The same CDR3 is also encoded by other DNA sequences in this sample. V usage is TRBV5-1 and J usage is TRBJ1-1, with 7 nucleotides matching TRBD1. J gave up 0 bases and V 4 bases, and 3 bases lay outside the gene matches. This CDR3 is built from 14 residues. Per germline, CDR1 SGHRS and CDR2 YFSETQ. The CDR3 DNA follows: TGCGCCAGCAGCCCCGGGACAGTGAACACTGAAGCTTTCTTT. Translation gives CASSPGTVNTEAFF.

The CDR3 bases are TGCGCCAGCAGCCACAGGGGCGGGGGAAACATTCAGTACTTC. Protein product: CASSHRGGGNIQYF. The V call is TRBV5-1, the J call TRBJ2-4, with D tentatively TRBD1 or TRBD2 (7 bases each). There are 14 residues in the CDR3. V lost 4 bases to trimming and J lost 6 bases, with 14 bases between them. Germline V gene data show CDR1 as SGHRS and CDR2 as YFSETQ.

The chain couples TRBV20-1 to TRBJ1-2; D not certain. The CDR3 sequence is 11 residues long. The V gene's germline CDR1 is DFQATT and CDR2 SNEGSKA (reference sequence). Trimming pared 1 base from V and 8 bases from J, leaving 8 bases between. In DNA form, the CDR3 reads TGCAGTGCTAGAGTTACTGAAGGCTACACCTTC. Protein sequence: CSARVTEGYTF.

This clone was recorded once. The chain uses TRBV2 and TRBJ2-7; D call uncertain. V was trimmed by 4 bases and J by 2 bases, leaving 12 bases between them. The CDR3 has 14 residues. The germline V gene has CDR1 SNHLY and CDR2 FYNNEI. The CDR3 loop reads CASSGSRQTYEQYF. The CDR3 bases are TGTGCCAGCAGTGGGTCCAGGCAAACCTACGAGCAGTACTTC.

With regard to this clone: This CDR3 is also generated by other DNA sequences in the sample. This chain joins TRBV18 and TRBJ1-3; 8 positions agree with TRBD1. Germline assignment: CDR1 KGHSH and CDR2 LQKENI. The CDR3 sequence is 15 residues long. V dropped 6 bases and J dropped 3; count of bases not matched to a gene: 7. The CDR3 sequence: CASSPGGTGGNTIYF. CDR3 coding DNA: TGTGCCAGCTCTCCTGGAGGGACAGGTGGAAACACCATATATTTT.

The chain joins TRBV12-5 to TRBJ2-7; D assignment may be TRBD1 or TRBD2 (5 bases each). Trimming removed 3 bases from V and 2 bases from J, with 35 bases in between. Germline loops: CDR1 LGHNT, CDR2 FRNRAP. The CDR3 spans 22 residues. CDR3 region: CASGFIRAAWDQRRASTYEQYF. In DNA, the CDR3 is TGTGCTAGTGGTTTTATTAGGGCAGCATGGGACCAGCGGCGCGCATCAACCTACGAGCAGTACTTC.

This clone was counted a few times. The sample has other DNA sequences that encode this CDR3 too. This chain uses TRBV7-9 with TRBJ2-5; D call uncertain. V was clipped by 5 bases and J by 4 bases, with 5 bases between them. Germline V CDR1 and CDR2: SEHNR, FQNEAQ (reference sequence). The CDR3 spans 11 residues. The CDR3 here is CASSPGETQYF. In DNA, the CDR3 is TGTGCCAGCAGCCCGGGAGAGACCCAGTACTTC.

The rearrangement joins TRBV2 to TRBJ1-5, with 11 bases fitting TRBD1. The germline V gene encodes CDR1 SNHLY and CDR2 FYNNEI. The CDR3 contains 13 residues. V lost 2 bases, J lost 15 bases, and 6 bases stayed unmatched. The CDR3 nucleotides read TGTGCCAGCAGTGAAAGGGACAGGGGGGTCAGGCATTTT. Translated: CASSERDRGVRHF.

As concerns this clone: The identical CDR3 is also encoded by other nucleotide sequences in the sample. The chain combines TRBV7-9 with TRBJ2-5, with no clear D. Trimming removed 3 bases at V and 2 bases at J, with 7 bases between. This CDR3 is built from 13 residues. Per germline, CDR1 SEHNR and CDR2 FQNEAQ (reference sequence). The CDR3 sequence: CASSFGGQETQYF. The CDR3 DNA reads as TGTGCCAGCAGCTTTGGCGGACAAGAGACCCAGTACTTC.

The rearrangement uses TRBV21-1 and TRBJ1-5. TRBV21-1 is a known pseudogene. This CDR3 has 11 residues. CDR3 DNA: TGTGCCAGCAGCCTGAACCAGCCCCAGCATTTT. It specifies CASSLNQPQHF.

This sequence joins TRBV7-2 and TRBJ2-1; 13 nucleotides agree with TRBD2. After removal of 4 bases from V and 8 bases from J, the junction contained 8 bases not matched to a gene. CDR1 is SGHTA and CDR2 is FQGNSA in the germline V gene. The CDR3 has 16 amino acids. The CDR3 DNA follows: TGTGCCAGCAGCTCCCCTCGACTAGCGGGAGGTCATGAGCAGTTCTTC. It specifies CASSSPRLAGGHEQFF.

This chain links TRBV4-3 with TRBJ2-1; TRBD2 matches 11 bases. This CDR3 has 21 residues. J lost 1 base, V lost 1 base, and 15 bases had no gene match. In germline, CDR1 is LGHNA, CDR2 YSLEER. Here the CDR3 DNA reads TGCGCCAGCAGCCAAGGCAGGCTAGCGGGAGGTTTAGGGGCTTCCTACAATGAGCAGTTCTTC. It yields the protein CASSQGRLAGGLGASYNEQFF.

The chain combines TRBV19 with TRBJ1-1; no clear D gene. In germline, CDR1 is LNHDA, CDR2 SQIVND (reference sequence). The ends were cut back, 4 bases at V and 5 bases at J, with 11 bases in the middle. The CDR3 sequence is 13 residues long. CDR3 nucleotides: TGTGCCAGTAGTACATTAAGCGGTACTGAAGCTTTCTTT. This encodes CASSTLSGTEAFF. The full variable domain, with the rest looked up from reference TRBV19 and TRBJ1-1, is DGGITQSPKYLFRKEGQNVTLSCEQNLNHDAMYWYRQDPGQGLRLIYYSQIVNDFQKGDIAEGYSVSREKKESFPLTVTSAQKNPTAFYLCASSTLSGTEAFFGQGTRLTVV.

The V gene is TRBV28, the J gene TRBJ1-5; tentatively, D is TRBD1 (5 bases). Germline values: CDR1 MDHEN, CDR2 SYDVKM. Trimming removed 10 bases from V and 2 bases from J, with 18 bases in between. The length of the CDR3 is 15 residues. The CDR3 nucleotides are TGTGCCACCTCCAACGGGGGACGCGGCAATCAGCCCCAGCATTTT. Translation gives CATSNGGRGNQPQHF.